The clone carrying this TCR beta chain was recorded many times. The antigen remains unidentified. This sample was taken from a study of T-cell reconstitution after alpha-beta-depleted transplantation in children. Study outcomes and limitations: Recipient T cells and thymic progenitors that survived were the source of the high TCRbeta diversity seen at day 60 in some patients. Reports say that about two months after transplant, the alpha-beta T cells came out of several hundred graft clones that had expanded. It was newly produced T cells that mostly accounted for T-cell counts and diversity one year after transplant.

Unique molecular identifiers featured in how the TCRbeta library was prepared. Via MiXCR, TCRdb re-called the PCR reads, giving one row per CDR3 protein. The sample holds about 200,000 distinct CDR3 sequences; 5.5% to 7% are singletons and the top ten take 4.5% to 6.5%. Between the trimmed V and J ends, which lost 7 bases and 3 bases, there was a span of 13 bases. The V gene's germline CDR1 is MDHEN and CDR2 SYDVKM. The CDR3 is 14 amino acids. The sample here was PBMCs, taken before TCRalphabeta/CD19-depleted stem cell transplant. This sequence joins TRBV28 and TRBJ1-5; D is perhaps TRBD1 (6 bases). This TCR derives from a boy aged 2-9 years with acute lymphoblastic leukemia, due to receive a stem cell transplant. CDR3 nucleotide sequence: TGTGCCAGCATCAAGGGGGTGGCCAATCAGCCCCAGCATTTT. Its protein product is CASIKGVANQPQHF.